Presented here are 26 T cell receptor beta chains from one specimen sequenced in a study of cytomegalovirus exposure and HLA in healthy donors. The PCR made use of 60 Vbeta and 13 Jbeta primers. TCRdb keeps only in-frame clones here, not all; method: immunoSEQ multiplex PCR. Of 70,000 to 95,000 clones in the sample, roughly 80% were seen once. Sequencing input: PBMCs. The receptors were gathered from a male donor in good health and CMV-seronegative.

Regarding this clone: Other nucleotide sequences in the sample specify the same CDR3. The genes are TRBV18 and TRBJ2-3, with D unclear. The ends were cut back, 0 bases at V and 3 bases at J, with 7 bases in the middle. Germline V gene lookup returns CDR1 KGHSH and CDR2 LQKENI. The CDR3 extends over 14 amino acids. Here the CDR3 reads CASSPPVRTDTQYF. CDR3 sequence (DNA): TGTGCCAGCTCACCACCTGTCAGAACAGATACGCAGTATTTT.

The genes are TRBV29-1 and TRBJ1-2; D not certain. Germline values: CDR1 SQVTM, CDR2 ANQGSEA. The CDR3 contains 11 residues. V was trimmed by 4 bases and J by 8 bases, leaving 11 bases between them. For the CDR3, the DNA is TGCAGCGTTGGAATTACAGACGGCTACACCTTC. Translating gives CSVGITDGYTF. Looking up the rest from reference TRBV29-1 and TRBJ1-2 gives the full variable domain: SAVISQKPSRDICQRGTSLTIQCQVDSQVTMMFWYRQQPGQSLTLIATANQGSEATYESGFVIDKFPISRPNLTFSTLTVSNMSPEDSSIYLCSVGITDGYTFGSGTRLTVV.

The chain joins TRBV6-6 to TRBJ1-6; perhaps TRBD1 as D (6 bases). CDR3 length: 14 residues. The V and J ends lost 2 bases and 10 bases respectively, with 12 bases between them. From germline, CDR1 is MNHNY and CDR2 SVGAGI (reference sequence). The CDR3 spells CASSYMQGRSPLHF. In DNA, the CDR3 is TGTGCCAGCAGTTACATGCAGGGGCGCTCACCCCTCCACTTT.

The V call is TRBV4-2, the J call TRBJ2-1; D gene uncertain. V lost 3 bases to trimming and J lost 6 bases, with 9 bases between them. Germline V CDR1 and CDR2: LGHNA, YNFKEQ. The CDR3 runs 13 residues. CDR3 region: CASSQGVLNEQFF. The CDR3 nucleotides read TGTGCCAGCAGCCAGGGCGTCCTCAATGAGCAGTTCTTC.

The chain links TRBV6-1 to TRBJ1-5; tentatively, D is TRBD1 (5 bases). Germline CDR1 is MNHNS and CDR2 is SASEGT. This CDR3 has 14 residues. Trimming left V 4 bases short and J 0 bases short, with 7 bases between. The CDR3 nucleotides are TGTGCCAGCAGTGCAGGGTATAGCAATCAGCCCCAGCATTTT. Translating gives CASSAGYSNQPQHF.

This clone was observed a handful of times. The CDR3 nucleotides read TGCGCCAGCAGCAAAGAAACGACGGGAGTATCGAATGAGCAGTTCTTC. Its protein product is CASSKETTGVSNEQFF. The chain uses TRBV5-1 and TRBJ2-1, with a weak D call TRBD2 (6 bases). Trimming left V 4 bases short and J 7 bases short, with 21 bases between. The germline gives CDR1 SGHRS, CDR2 YFSETQ. CDR3 length equals 16 residues. Drawing the rest from reference TRBV5-1 and TRBJ2-1, the complete variable domain is KAGVTQTPRYLIKTRGQQVTLSCSPISGHRSVSWYQQTPGQGLQFLFEYFSETQRNKGNFPGRFSGRQFSNSRSEMNVSTLELGDSALYLCASSKETTGVSNEQFFGPGTRLTVL.

The chain joins TRBV6-1 to TRBJ2-7, with D tentatively TRBD1 (5 bases). Germline CDR1 MNHNS, CDR2 SASEGT. There are 15 residues in the CDR3. Trimming removed 6 bases from V and 2 bases from J, with 17 bases in between. This CDR3 is CASRPAPGQPYEQYF. CDR3 DNA: TGTGCCAGCAGACCTGCCCCAGGACAACCCTACGAGCAGTACTTC.

The chain joins TRBV28 to TRBJ1-3, with TRBD1 identical over 8 bases. CDR1 and CDR2 (germline): MDHEN, SYDVKM. The CDR3 sequence is 16 residues long. The J segment lost 0 bases and the V segment lost 6 bases, leaving 7 bases of the junction unmatched. CDR3 sequence (DNA): TGTGCCAGCAGCGCCCGGACAGGGAACTCTGGAAACACCATATATTTT. Protein: CASSARTGNSGNTIYF.

The chain uses TRBV2 and TRBJ2-1; the match to TRBD2 covers 8 bases. The CDR3 spans 13 residues. Germline CDR1 reads SNHLY; CDR2 reads FYNNEI. V dropped 7 bases and J dropped 3; count of bases not matched to a gene: 2. The CDR3 spells CASMREDYNEQFF. The CDR3 coding sequence is TGTGCCAGCATGCGGGAGGACTACAATGAGCAGTTCTTC.

This chain joins TRBV29-1 and TRBJ2-3; 7 bases line up with TRBD2. Germline CDR1 and CDR2: SQVTM and ANQGSEA. The V gene end was trimmed by 6 bases and the J gene end by 5 bases; junction bases not matched to a gene: 11. CDR3 length equals 14 residues. The CDR3 loop is CSVTPGLRGDTQYF. The CDR3 nucleotides read TGCAGCGTGACCCCGGGACTAAGAGGAGATACGCAGTATTTT.

The rearrangement links TRBV7-9 to TRBJ1-1; D is possibly TRBD1 (6 bases). With 1 base removed from V and 2 bases from J, the gap between germline ends came to 14 bases. Germline CDR1 is SEHNR and CDR2 is FQNEAQ (reference sequence). The CDR3 is made up of 16 amino acids. The CDR3 is CASSLGLGQLNTEAFF. The DNA for the CDR3 is TGTGCCAGCAGCTTAGGTCTGGGACAACTTAACACTGAAGCTTTCTTT.

The V and J genes are TRBV7-8 and TRBJ2-7; maybe TRBD2 (5 bases). This CDR3 comprises 13 residues. V shed 3 bases and J shed 3 bases, with 9 bases lying between them. Germline V gene data show CDR1 as SGHVS and CDR2 as FQNEAQ. For the CDR3, the DNA is TGTGCCAGCAGCTTCGGGATAAGCTACGAGCAGTACTTC. This sequence encodes CASSFGISYEQYF. The full variable domain, in which reference TRBV7-8 and TRBJ2-7 provide the parts outside the CDR3, is GAGVSQSPRYKVAKRGQDVALRCDPISGHVSLFWYQQALGQGPEFLTYFQNEAQLDKSGLPSDRFFAERPEGSVSTLKIQRTQQEDSAVYLCASSFGISYEQYFGPGTRLTVT.

V gene TRBV7-8 combines with J gene TRBJ2-2; a weak D match, TRBD2 (5 bases). V shed 3 bases and J shed 1 base, with 15 bases lying between them. CDR1 SGHVS and CDR2 FQNEAQ come from the germline V gene. The CDR3 is 17 amino acids. The CDR3 DNA is TGTGCCAGCAGCTTGGTGTCCCCGGCGGGGAACACCGGGGAGCTGTTTTTT. This gives the protein CASSLVSPAGNTGELFF.

The chain joins TRBV18 to TRBJ1-5, with 8 bases identical to TRBD1. CDR3 length: 15 amino acids. V lost 4 bases and J lost 6; bases outside the gene matches: 8. The germline V gene has CDR1 KGHSH and CDR2 LQKENI. The DNA for the CDR3 is TGTGCCAGCTCACTGGAAACTGGACAGGGTCAGCCCCAGCATTTT. Translating it yields CASSLETGQGQPQHF. The variable domain in full, completed from reference TRBV18 and TRBJ1-5, reads NAGVMQNPRHLVRRRGQEARLRCSPMKGHSHVYWYRQLPEEGLKFMVYLQKENIIDESGMPKERFSAEFPKEGPSILRIQQVVRGDSAAYFCASSLETGQGQPQHFGDGTRLSIL.

The CDR3 loop reads CASSLDQLATGELFF. As DNA, the CDR3 is TGCGCCAGCAGCCTAGACCAACTAGCGACCGGGGAGCTGTTTTTT. V and J are TRBV5-1 and TRBJ2-2, with 7 positions matching TRBD2. Germline V lookup: CDR1 SGHRS, CDR2 YFSETQ. The J segment lost 5 bases and the V segment lost 4 bases, leaving 8 bases of the junction unmatched. The CDR3 is made up of 15 amino acids.

The chain links TRBV18 to TRBJ2-7, with 12 nucleotides matching TRBD2. J lost 6 bases, V lost 2 bases, and 8 bases had no gene match. The CDR3 contains 16 residues. CDR1 KGHSH and CDR2 LQKENI come from the germline V gene. The DNA of the CDR3 is TGTGCCAGCTCACCATCTAGCGGGGGGGCCCTTGGCGAGCAGTACTTC. The encoded protein is CASSPSSGGALGEQYF.

V gene TRBV29-1 combines with J gene TRBJ2-3, with 9 bases that match TRBD2. Germline V gives CDR1 SQVTM, CDR2 ANQGSEA. The CDR3 length is 13 residues. V lost 5 bases to trimming and J lost 3 bases; unmatched junction nucleotides: 3. The CDR3 DNA reads TGCAGCGTTACCAGCGGGAGGACAGATACGCAGTATTTT. Amino acid sequence: CSVTSGRTDTQYF.

The chain employs TRBV28 and TRBJ2-5; D possibly corresponds to TRBD1 (5 bases). Germline V gives CDR1 MDHEN, CDR2 SYDVKM. This CDR3 is 13 amino acids long. V lost 8 bases and J lost 2, with 12 bases in between. Written as DNA, the CDR3 is TGTGCCAGCGGCCCCAGGGCTCAAGAGACCCAGTACTTC. It is translated as CASGPRAQETQYF.

This chain links TRBV7-6 with TRBJ2-1; 14 bases line up with TRBD2. The CDR3 is made up of 18 amino acids. V gave up 5 bases and J gave up 7 bases; unmatched junction bases: 13. Germline CDR1 is SGHVS and CDR2 is FNYEAQ. CDR3 protein: CASSPAGLAGVRGNEQFF. The CDR3 bases are TGTGCCAGCAGCCCCGCGGGACTAGCGGGAGTACGTGGGAATGAGCAGTTCTTC.

This chain's CDR3 is CASRVSREVGKNIQYF. The CDR3 nucleotides read TGTGCCAGCAGGGTTTCGCGGGAGGTGGGCAAAAACATTCAGTACTTC. The chain couples TRBV28 to TRBJ2-4, with 8 positions matching TRBD2. CDR1 and CDR2 from the germline V gene are MDHEN and SYDVKM. V was clipped by 6 bases and J by 3 bases; unmatched bases: 10. This CDR3 has 16 amino acids.

The count of this clone is one. The genes are TRBV7-9 and TRBJ1-2; 9 bases align to TRBD1. V was clipped by 5 bases and J by 2 bases; unmatched bases: 3. CDR1 is SEHNR, CDR2 FQNEAQ, per germline (reference sequence). The CDR3 extends over 14 amino acids. The CDR3 is CASSLQGANYGYTF. CDR3 sequence (DNA): TGTGCCAGCAGCCTACAGGGGGCGAACTATGGCTACACCTTC.

The chain carries TRBV4-3 and TRBJ1-3, with a weak D call TRBD1 (5 bases). Germline CDR1 reads LGHNA; CDR2 reads YSLEER. The length of the CDR3 is 17 residues. The germline V and J ends were trimmed by 0 bases and 4 bases, with 16 bases remaining between them. Here the CDR3 DNA reads TGCGCCAGCAGCCAAGATTGGGCGGCAGGGTACGGAAACACCATATATTTT. Its protein is CASSQDWAAGYGNTIYF.

The table lists this clone with a few counts. The genes are TRBV27 and TRBJ2-1; D possibly corresponds to TRBD1 (6 bases). CDR3 length: 14 amino acids. Germline V gene lookup returns CDR1 MNHEY and CDR2 SMNVEV (reference sequence). The V end lost 7 bases, the J end lost 3 bases, and 13 bases lay between the germline ends. CDR3 protein: CASKGGAHYNEQFF. The CDR3 coding sequence is TGTGCCAGCAAAGGGGGAGCTCACTACAATGAGCAGTTCTTC.

The chain has TRBV6-1 and TRBJ1-1; D possibly corresponds to TRBD1 (5 bases). CDR3 length: 15 residues. V lost 3 bases and J lost 0, with 11 bases in between. The germline CDR1 and CDR2 sequences are MNHNS and SASEGT. As DNA, the CDR3 is TGTGCCAGCAGTGATCTCGGACACTTGAACACTGAAGCTTTCTTT. Translating gives CASSDLGHLNTEAFF.

The chain links TRBV18 to TRBJ2-7, with 12 bases aligning to TRBD1. V shed 2 bases, J shed 4 bases, and the junction held 3 bases outside the gene matches. Germline V gives CDR1 KGHSH, CDR2 LQKENI. The CDR3 extends over 15 amino acids. The CDR3 coding sequence is TGTGCCAGCTCACCAACGGGACAGGGGGCTTACGAGCAGTACTTC. Amino acids: CASSPTGQGAYEQYF.

The chain has TRBV4-1 and TRBJ2-3; D is unclear. CDR1 is MGHRA and CDR2 is YSYEKL in the germline V gene. The CDR3 extends over 15 amino acids. The germline V and J ends were trimmed by 1 base and 3 bases, with 11 bases remaining between them. CDR3 loop: CASSQVGFGTDTQYF. The CDR3 region has the DNA TGCGCCAGCAGCCAAGTTGGTTTCGGTACAGATACGCAGTATTTT.